What follows are 16 T cell receptor beta chains derived from one specimen sequenced in a study of blood T cells in healthy people across ages. Using a J-beta primer mix together with a sample-barcoded 5' primer, a second PCR was run for roughly 6 to 11 cycles. TCRdb itself ran the 5' RACE reads through MiXCR, one entry per CDR3 protein. The repertoire holds 780,000 or so distinct CDR3 sequences, with 25% as singletons. The same specimen was also included in a second study, on T cells of mothers and their children.

The sample comprised blood. The source is a boy aged 5-17 years in good health.

This clonotype appeared once. The gene calls are TRBV28 and TRBJ2-1; TRBD1 might be the D (6 bases). The J call may be in error: the DNA end matches TRBJ2-7 better. Germline CDR1 is MDHEN and CDR2 is SYDVKM. CDR3 length: 15 amino acids. Here the CDR3 reads CASSFGIRGIYEQYF. The DNA of the CDR3 is TGTGCCAGCAGTTTTGGTATCAGGGGAATCTACGAGCAGTACTTC.

This clonotype showed up just a few times. The V gene is TRBV20-1, the J gene TRBJ1-2; TRBD1 matches at 10 bases. CDR3 length: 15 amino acids. The trim removed 1 base at V and 4 bases at J, leaving 6 bases unmatched. Germline lookup yields CDR1 DFQATT and CDR2 SNEGSKA (reference sequence). CDR3 in amino acids: CSARVPGQGTYGYTF. Here the CDR3 DNA reads TGCAGTGCTAGAGTCCCGGGACAGGGGACCTATGGCTACACCTTC.

The chain joins TRBV6-2 or TRBV6-3 to TRBJ2-3; no reliable D call. The CDR3 contains 13 residues. Trimming stripped 6 bases from V and 4 bases from J, with 11 bases between. CDR1 is MNHEY and CDR2 is SVGEGT in the germline V gene. The CDR3 nucleotides read TGTGCCAGCAGCCGAATAGGGCCAGATACGCAGTATTTT. This sequence encodes CASSRIGPDTQYF.

This chain connects TRBV12-3 or TRBV12-4 to TRBJ1-2; a possible D gene is TRBD1 (5 bases). The CDR3 contains 14 residues. Trimming removed 4 bases from V and 5 bases from J, with 14 bases in between. The CDR3 DNA follows: TGTGCCAGCAGTTCGGACAAGACGGAATATGGCTACACCTTC. It yields the protein CASSSDKTEYGYTF.

The chain has TRBV4-3 and TRBJ2-5; D is perhaps TRBD1 (6 bases). The germline V and J ends were trimmed by 0 bases and 1 base, with 12 bases remaining between them. CDR1 and CDR2 (germline): LGHNA, YSLEER. This CDR3 comprises 16 residues. The CDR3 nucleotides read TGCGCCAGCAGCCAAGAAGGCACCAGGGGCCAAGAGACCCAGTACTTC. Translated: CASSQEGTRGQETQYF.

The J gene is TRBJ1-1, the V gene TRBV9, with unresolved D. CDR1 SGDLS and CDR2 YYNGEE come from the germline V gene. Trimming removed 1 base from V and 4 bases from J, with 8 bases in between. The CDR3 length is 13 residues. CDR3 sequence reads: CASSVRASTEAFF. CDR3 in DNA: TGTGCCAGCAGCGTACGAGCGAGCACTGAAGCTTTCTTT.

In its sample, this clonotype was seen a few times. The chain joins TRBV3-1 to TRBJ1-4, with 7 positions matching TRBD1. Germline lookup yields CDR1 LGHDT and CDR2 YNNKEL (reference sequence). The V segment lost 4 bases and the J segment 11 bases; nucleotides outside the gene matches: 7. The CDR3 is 13 amino acids. CDR3 in DNA: TGTGCCAGCAGCCCCCAACAGGGGATGAAACTGTTTTTT. The encoded protein is CASSPQQGMKLFF.

The chain recombines TRBV4-1 with TRBJ1-1; possibly TRBD1 for D (6 bases). Between the trimmed V and J ends, which lost 0 bases and 12 bases, there was a span of 17 bases. The germline gives CDR1 MGHRA, CDR2 YSYEKL. The CDR3 sequence is 14 residues long. In nucleotides, the CDR3 is TGCGCCAGCAGCCAAGATGAGGGGGGACGGCAAACTTTCTTT. It encodes CASSQDEGGRQTFF.

This clonotype was seen a few times. This chain joins TRBV2 and TRBJ2-6, with D possibly being TRBD1 (6 bases). V was shortened by 1 base and J by 1 base, with 14 bases between the two germline ends. CDR1 is SNHLY and CDR2 is FYNNEI in the germline V gene. The CDR3 runs 18 residues. The CDR3 spells CASSEVGQGLSGANVLTF. The DNA for the CDR3 is TGTGCCAGCAGTGAAGTCGGGCAGGGGTTATCTGGGGCCAACGTCCTGACTTTC. The whole variable domain, filled in from reference TRBV2 and TRBJ2-6, reads EPEVTQTPSHQVTQMGQEVILRCVPISNHLYFYWYRQILGQKVEFLVSFYNNEISEKSEIFDDQFSVERPDGSNFTLKIRSTKLEDSAMYFCASSEVGQGLSGANVLTFGAGSRLTVL.

This clonotype was observed a handful of times. The V gene is TRBV4-1, the J gene TRBJ2-7; unclear D gene. Looked up from germline, CDR1 is MGHRA and CDR2 is YSYEKL. CDR3 length: 15 amino acids. V was shortened by 1 base and J by 2 bases, with 12 bases between the two germline ends. The CDR3 DNA sequence: TGCGCCAGCAGCCAAGTCGTGAATCCAGCCTACGAGCAGTACTTC. It translates to CASSQVVNPAYEQYF.

This clonotype came up a few times. The rearrangement uses TRBV6-2 or TRBV6-3 and TRBJ2-7; 8 nucleotides align to TRBD1. V shed 7 bases, J shed 5 bases, and the junction held 10 bases outside the gene matches. The CDR3 is 14 residues long. Germline V gene sequence: CDR1 MNHEY, CDR2 SVGEGT. The chain's CDR3 is CASTSDRGYNEQYF. The DNA of the CDR3 is TGTGCCAGCACCTCCGACAGGGGATACAACGAGCAGTACTTC.

The chain employs TRBV3-1 and TRBJ1-2; D is unclear. The V gene lost 2 bases and the J gene lost 3 bases, with 4 bases spanning the gap. CDR1 and CDR2 from the germline V gene are LGHDT and YNNKEL (reference sequence). The CDR3 length is 12 residues. The CDR3 spells CASSQTDYGYTF. In DNA form, the CDR3 reads TGTGCCAGCAGCCAAACCGACTATGGCTACACCTTC.

This clonotype was seen a handful of times. The V and J genes are TRBV4-1 and TRBJ2-1, with 11 bases that match TRBD2. The germline V gene has CDR1 MGHRA and CDR2 YSYEKL. The CDR3 contains 17 residues. J was trimmed by 0 bases and V by 2 bases; bases with no gene match: 3. CDR3 in DNA: TGCGCCAGCAGCCAAAATAGCGGGGGGGGCTCCTACAATGAGCAGTTCTTC. It codes for CASSQNSGGGSYNEQFF.

This clonotype was seen at least ten times. The V and J genes are TRBV3-1 and TRBJ2-1; D unresolved. Deletions cut 1 base from V and 5 bases from J, with 3 bases between. CDR3 length: 12 residues. Germline-derived CDR1 and CDR2 are LGHDT and YNNKEL (reference sequence). CDR3 in amino acids: CASSQGNNEQFF. The CDR3, as DNA: TGTGCCAGCAGCCAAGGTAACAATGAGCAGTTCTTC.

This chain links TRBV11-2 with TRBJ2-7; D tentatively reads TRBD1 or TRBD2 (5 bases each). Trimming removed 4 bases from V and 0 bases from J, with 16 bases in between. The CDR3 has 16 residues. From germline, CDR1 is SGHAT and CDR2 FQNNGV. The CDR3 region has the DNA TGTGCCAGCAGCTCATTATGGGGGAAAAGCTCCTACGAGCAGTACTTC. Its protein product is CASSSLWGKSSYEQYF.

The chain has TRBV12-3 or TRBV12-4 and TRBJ1-5; 10 positions match TRBD1. The CDR3 length is 16 residues. J lost 6 bases, V lost 3 bases, and 8 bases had no gene match. The CDR3 region has the DNA TGTGCCAGCAGTTTTGTGGGGACAGGGGTAGCTCAGCCCCAGCATTTT. Encoded protein: CASSFVGTGVAQPQHF.